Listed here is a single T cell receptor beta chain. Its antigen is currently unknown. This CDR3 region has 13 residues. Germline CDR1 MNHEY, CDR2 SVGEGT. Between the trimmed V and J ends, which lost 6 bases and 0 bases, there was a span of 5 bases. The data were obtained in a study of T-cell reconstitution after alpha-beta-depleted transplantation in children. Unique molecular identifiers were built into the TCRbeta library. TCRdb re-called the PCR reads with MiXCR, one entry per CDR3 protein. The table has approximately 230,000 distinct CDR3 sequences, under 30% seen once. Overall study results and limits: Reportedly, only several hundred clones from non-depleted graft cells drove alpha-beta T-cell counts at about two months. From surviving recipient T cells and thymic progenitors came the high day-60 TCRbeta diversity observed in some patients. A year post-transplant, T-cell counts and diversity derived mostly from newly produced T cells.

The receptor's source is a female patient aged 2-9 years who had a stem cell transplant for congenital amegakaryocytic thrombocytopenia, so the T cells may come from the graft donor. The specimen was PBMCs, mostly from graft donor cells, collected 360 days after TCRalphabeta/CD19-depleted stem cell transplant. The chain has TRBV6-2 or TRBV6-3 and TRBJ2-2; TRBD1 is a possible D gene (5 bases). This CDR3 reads CASRGPNTGELFF. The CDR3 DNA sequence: TGTGCCAGCAGGGGGCCGAACACCGGGGAGCTGTTTTTT.